One and the same sample provided the 16 T cell receptor beta chains below, sequenced in a study of T cells in women clearing cervical HPV infection (dated by TCRdb to between 2018 and 2020). The library was obtained by the immunoSEQ multiplex PCR assay. This is the immuneACCESS table as TCRdb keeps it, with only in-frame sequences that have V and J called. A part of the clones is gone; compared with another copy, unresolved V genes explain less than half, and the rest is unexplained. The sample's own table lists tens of thousands of clones. Clones ranked in the top ten supply around 3% of the sample. Sequencing was performed on blood buffy coat. These receptors were taken from a woman aged 18 to 75 with a cervical HPV16 infection that either progressed to CIN3+ or cleared (not recorded which).

As concerns this clone: The missing CDR3 end, 3 residues past where the read stops, is filled in from the germline J gene. The V gene is TRBV24-1, the J gene TRBJ2-1; no definite D call. Germline V lookup: CDR1 KGHDR, CDR2 SFDVKD. The CDR3 loop spans 12 amino acids. The V and J ends lost 4 bases and 7 bases respectively, with 7 bases between them. The DNA read from the CDR3 is TGTGCCACCAGTGACCGACTTAATGAG. Translating it yields CATSDRLNE. The full CDR3 protein reads CATSDRLNEQFF.

As concerns this clone: The read comes to an end 3 residues before the CDR3 does, leaving the germline J gene to fill in the end. The rearrangement joins TRBV2 to TRBJ1-2; 10 bases match TRBD1. This CDR3 region has 18 residues. Trimming removed 0 bases from V and 4 bases from J; junction bases left unmatched: 11. The germline V gene has CDR1 SNHLY and CDR2 FYNNEI. The CDR3 sequence: CASSEARRQGAGAYGYTF. The DNA read from the CDR3 is TGTGCCAGCAGTGAAGCGCGGCGACAGGGGGCGGGGGCCTATGGC.

On this clone itself: The read falls 3 residues short of the CDR3 end, and the missing part is taken from the germline J gene. The chain has TRBV18 and TRBJ1-5, with D possibly matching TRBD1 (6 bases). CDR1 is KGHSH, CDR2 LQKENI, per germline. The CDR3 contains 14 residues. V was pared by 3 bases and J by 1 base, with 7 bases between. The sequenced part of the CDR3 DNA is TGTGCCAGCTCACCCGGACAGAGCAATCAGCCC. It yields the protein CASSPGQSNQP. In full, the CDR3 is CASSPGQSNQPQHF.

This chain's CDR3 is CSASSPGTAEIGYTF. The sequenced CDR3 bases are TGCAGTGCTAGTTCCCCCGGGACAGCAGAAATCGGC. The chain recombines TRBV20-1 with TRBJ1-2; 7 nucleotides agree with TRBD1. The observed sequence ends 3 residues before the CDR3 terminus, with the missing tail filled in from the germline J gene. This CDR3 spans 15 amino acids. Germline V gives CDR1 DFQATT, CDR2 SNEGSKA (reference sequence).

As for this clone: The read falls 3 residues short of the CDR3 end, and the missing part is taken from the germline J gene. The V call is TRBV11-2, the J call TRBJ2-7; 7 positions agree with TRBD2. The CDR3 is 14 amino acids. From germline, CDR1 is SGHAT and CDR2 FQNNGV. V trimming: 0 bases; J trimming: 1 base; junction bases outside the gene matches: 0. CDR3 DNA (partial): TGTGCCAGCAGCTTAGAACTAGCGTCCTACGAG. It translates to CASSLELASYE. The whole CDR3 sequence reads CASSLELASYEQYF.

Details on this clone: The read terminates 3 residues before the CDR3 end, so the remaining end is supplied by the germline J gene. The chain uses TRBV7-6 and TRBJ1-2; D may be TRBD1 (5 bases). The CDR3 runs to 14 residues. Germline CDR1 reads SGHVS; CDR2 reads FNYEAQ. V was shortened by 5 bases and J by 6 bases, with 16 bases between the two germline ends. The CDR3 here is CASSPLGGMNGYTF. The covered CDR3 bases are TGTGCCAGCAGCCCCCTCGGGGGGATGAATGGC.

On this clone: The CDR3 end falls 3 residues outside the read, so it is completed with the germline J gene. The chain has TRBV6-2 or TRBV6-3 and TRBJ2-7; D is undetermined. With 2 bases removed from V and 4 bases from J, the gap between germline ends came to 6 bases. The CDR3 consists of 12 residues. CDR1 is MNHEY, CDR2 SVGEGT, per germline. CDR3 loop: CASSYTHYEQYF. The sequenced part of the CDR3 DNA is TGTGCCAGCAGTTACACACATTACGAG.

For this clone: Read sequence stops 3 residues before the CDR3 end, and the germline J gene provides the missing end. The J gene is TRBJ2-3, the V gene TRBV13; unclear D gene. CDR1 is PRHDT and CDR2 is FYEKMQ in the germline V gene (reference sequence). This CDR3 has 16 amino acids. The ends were cut back, 6 bases at V and 0 bases at J, with 16 bases in the middle. The CDR3 here is CASSPRLLSSTDTQYF. CDR3 DNA (partial): TGTGCCAGCAGTCCCCGACTCCTGTCTAGCACAGATACG.

Points on this clone: Read data end 3 residues before the CDR3 end; the end is taken from the germline J gene. The chain uses TRBV20-1 and TRBJ1-4; TRBD1 aligns across 9 bases. The trim removed 7 bases at V and 10 bases at J, leaving 13 bases unmatched. There are 14 residues in the CDR3. Germline V gene sequence: CDR1 DFQATT, CDR2 SNEGSKA (reference sequence). The CDR3 spells CSVTTTGGTGKLFF. The CDR3 bases that were read are TGCAGTGTTACGACTACAGGGGGCACAGGAAAA.

The CDR3 region is CASSLGPIAFF. Partial CDR3 DNA: TGTGCCAGCAGCTTAGGTCCTATA. The chain joins TRBV7-9 to TRBJ1-1; D is ambiguous. The read ends 3 residues early relative to the CDR3; the germline J gene fills the gap. The CDR3 runs 11 residues. In germline, CDR1 is SEHNR, CDR2 FQNEAQ (reference sequence).

In the case of this clone: The read gets to within 3 residues of the CDR3 end, and the germline J gene fills in the rest. V gene TRBV2 combines with J gene TRBJ2-4; 9 bases align to TRBD1. The CDR3 loop spans 15 amino acids. Germline V gene sequence: CDR1 SNHLY, CDR2 FYNNEI. CDR3 sequence reads: CASRQDRGGNYGQYF. The DNA read from the CDR3 is TGTGCCAGCAGGCAAGACAGGGGGGGTAACTATGGT.

On this clone: Compared with germline, one end of the junction differs, possibly owing to a read error. The read comes to an end 3 residues before the CDR3 does, leaving the germline J gene to fill in the end. V usage is TRBV29-1 and J usage is TRBJ2-2; 8 bases are shared with TRBD2. In germline, CDR1 is SQVTM, CDR2 ANQGSEA. The CDR3 runs 14 residues. The CDR3 loop is CSALRPQSAGGLFF. Incomplete CDR3 DNA: TGCAGCGCCCTCCGCCCTCAATCCGCGGGGGGG.

The CDR3 bases that were read are TGTGCCAGCAGCTTAGCCCCCGGGACTAACTACGAC. This sequence encodes CASSLAPGTNYD. The CDR3 as a whole reads CASSLAPGTNYDYTF. This chain uses TRBV7-6 with TRBJ1-2; D possibly corresponds to TRBD1 (5 bases). Sequencing ends 3 residues short of the CDR3 end; the germline J gene provides the rest. The CDR3 sequence is 15 residues long. Germline V gene lookup returns CDR1 SGHVS and CDR2 FNYEAQ.

With regard to this clone: The read terminates 3 residues before the CDR3 end, so the remaining end is supplied by the germline J gene. The chain joins TRBV20-1 to TRBJ1-3; 9 bases fit TRBD1. Trimming at V came to 3 bases and at J to 3 bases, leaving 9 bases not matched to a gene. The CDR3 covers 16 residues. Per germline, CDR1 DFQATT and CDR2 SNEGSKA (reference sequence). CDR3 DNA (partial): TGCAGTGCTAGGGACCACAGGGGGCCAAGTGGAAACACC. Encoded protein: CSARDHRGPSGNT. The whole CDR3 sequence is CSARDHRGPSGNTIYF.

A word on this clone: The CDR3 end falls 3 residues outside the read, so it is completed with the germline J gene. This chain links TRBV5-1 with TRBJ2-7; TRBD1 matches 7 bases. J lost 5 bases, V lost 2 bases, and 7 bases had no gene match. Germline assignment: CDR1 SGHRS and CDR2 YFSETQ. The CDR3 has 14 amino acids. Incomplete CDR3 DNA: TGCGCCAGCAGCTTTGGGGACAGCAGCCACGAG. Translating it yields CASSFGDSSHE. The complete CDR3 reads CASSFGDSSHEQYF.

Comments on this clone: Coverage ceases 3 residues before the CDR3 finishes, and the germline J gene fills in the end. The chain joins TRBV2 to TRBJ2-1; 11 bases match TRBD2. Germline CDR1 and CDR2: SNHLY and FYNNEI. V was pared by 3 bases and J by 6 bases, with 7 bases of the junction left unmatched. The CDR3 runs 16 residues. CDR3 DNA (partial): TGTGCCAGCAGTGATAGCGGGGGGGCTAAAGGCAATGAG. Encoded protein: CASSDSGGAKGNE. The entire CDR3 reads CASSDSGGAKGNEQFF.